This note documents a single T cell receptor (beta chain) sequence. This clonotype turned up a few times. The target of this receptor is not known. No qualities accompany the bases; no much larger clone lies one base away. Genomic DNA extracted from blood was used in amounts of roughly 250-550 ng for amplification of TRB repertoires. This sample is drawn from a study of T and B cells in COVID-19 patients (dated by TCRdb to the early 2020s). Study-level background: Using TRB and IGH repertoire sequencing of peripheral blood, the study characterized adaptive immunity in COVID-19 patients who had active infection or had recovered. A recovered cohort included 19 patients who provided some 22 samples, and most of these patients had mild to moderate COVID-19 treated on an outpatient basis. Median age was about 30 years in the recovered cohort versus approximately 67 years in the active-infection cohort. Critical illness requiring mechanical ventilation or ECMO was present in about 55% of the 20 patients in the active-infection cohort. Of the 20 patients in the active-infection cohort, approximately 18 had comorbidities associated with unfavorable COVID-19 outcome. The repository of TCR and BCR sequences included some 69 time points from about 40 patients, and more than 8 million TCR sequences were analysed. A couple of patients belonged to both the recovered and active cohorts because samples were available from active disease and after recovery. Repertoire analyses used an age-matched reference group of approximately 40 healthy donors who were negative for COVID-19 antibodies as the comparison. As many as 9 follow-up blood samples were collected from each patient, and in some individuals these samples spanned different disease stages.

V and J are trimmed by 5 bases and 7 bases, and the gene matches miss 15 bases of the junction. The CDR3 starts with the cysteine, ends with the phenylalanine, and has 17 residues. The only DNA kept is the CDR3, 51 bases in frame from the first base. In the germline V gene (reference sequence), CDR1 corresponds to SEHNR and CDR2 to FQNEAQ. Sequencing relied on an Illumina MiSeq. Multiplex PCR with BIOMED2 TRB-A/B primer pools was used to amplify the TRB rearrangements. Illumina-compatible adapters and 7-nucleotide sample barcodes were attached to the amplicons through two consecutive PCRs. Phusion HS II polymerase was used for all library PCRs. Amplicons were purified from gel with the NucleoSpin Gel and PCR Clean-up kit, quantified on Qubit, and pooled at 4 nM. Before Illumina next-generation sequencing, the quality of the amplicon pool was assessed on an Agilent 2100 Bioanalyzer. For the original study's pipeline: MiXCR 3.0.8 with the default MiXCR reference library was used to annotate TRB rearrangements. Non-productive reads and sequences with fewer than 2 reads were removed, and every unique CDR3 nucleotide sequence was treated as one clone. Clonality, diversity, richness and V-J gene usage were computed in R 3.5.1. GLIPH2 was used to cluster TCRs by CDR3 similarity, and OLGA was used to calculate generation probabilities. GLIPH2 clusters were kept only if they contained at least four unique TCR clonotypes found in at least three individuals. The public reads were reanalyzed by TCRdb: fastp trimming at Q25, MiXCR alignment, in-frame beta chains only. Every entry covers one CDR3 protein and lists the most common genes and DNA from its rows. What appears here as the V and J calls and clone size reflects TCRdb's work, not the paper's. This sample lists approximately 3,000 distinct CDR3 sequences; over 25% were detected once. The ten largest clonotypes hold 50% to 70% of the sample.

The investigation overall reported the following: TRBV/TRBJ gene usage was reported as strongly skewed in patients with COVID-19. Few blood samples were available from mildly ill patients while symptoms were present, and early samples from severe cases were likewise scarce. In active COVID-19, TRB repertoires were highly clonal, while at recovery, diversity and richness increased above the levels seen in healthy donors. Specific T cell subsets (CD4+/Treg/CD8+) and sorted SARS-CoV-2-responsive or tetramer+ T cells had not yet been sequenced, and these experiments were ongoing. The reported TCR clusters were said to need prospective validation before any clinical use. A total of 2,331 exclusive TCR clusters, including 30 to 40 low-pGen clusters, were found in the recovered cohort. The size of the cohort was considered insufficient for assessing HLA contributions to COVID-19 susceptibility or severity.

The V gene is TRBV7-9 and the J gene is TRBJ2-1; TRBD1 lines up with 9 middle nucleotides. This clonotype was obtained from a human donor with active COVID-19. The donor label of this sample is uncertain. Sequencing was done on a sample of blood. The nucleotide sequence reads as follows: TGTGCCAGCAGCCAACCGGGACAGGGAGGAATGGTTAATGAGCAGTTCTTC. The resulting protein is CASSQPGQGGMVNEQFF.